These T cell receptor beta chains were read from a single sample in a study of cytomegalovirus exposure and HLA in healthy donors. Repertoires were generated with immunoSEQ multiplex PCR, while TCRdb's copy carries only in-frame clones and drops some. The profile shows tens of thousands of clones, 85% to 95% of them singletons. Sequencing used PBMCs. The receptors were gathered from a woman between 18 and 29 years old in good health and CMV-seronegative. The CDR3 runs from the conserved cysteine through the conserved F or W. A D gene is named only where the DNA matches it firmly. For some rows the clone size is stated as once, few or many, or as a class when expanded; others skip it.

TGTGCCAGCACTAGGAACCAGGGCTTCTTGGAGGGCTACACCTTC	CASTRNQGFLEGYTF	.	TRBV7-2	TRBJ1-2	.
TGTGACGTACAGGGTCTCTACTCTGGAAACACCATATATTTT	CDVQGLYSGNTIYF	.	TRBV6-4	TRBJ1-3	.
TGTGCCAGCAGCGAGGGAGGACACCCGAACACTGAAGCTTTCTTT	CASSEGGHPNTEAFF	.	TRBV9	TRBJ1-1	.
TGTGCCAGCTCACCAAGACAGGGCGTAGACACCGGGGAGCTGTTTTTT	CASSPRQGVDTGELFF	.	TRBV18	TRBJ2-2	TRBD1
TGTGCCAGCAGCTTACTGACGGGTGGTTCTAGCACAGATACGCAGTATTTT	CASSLLTGGSSTDTQYF	.	TRBV11-2	TRBJ2-3	.
TGTGCCAGCAGTGAAAAGGGACAGCATTACAATGAGCAGTTCTTC	CASSEKGQHYNEQFF	.	TRBV6-1	TRBJ2-1	TRBD1
TGTGCCAGCAGCAAACAGGGCACCTCCTACGAGCAGTACTTC	CASSKQGTSYEQYF	.	TRBV7-9	TRBJ2-7	.
TGTGCCAGCAGCTCCGGGACAGGGCCTAATTCACCCCTCCACTTT	CASSSGTGPNSPLHF	.	TRBV13	TRBJ1-6	TRBD1
TGTGCCAGCAGTGACGGGGGTTTTGGGACTGAAGCTTTCTTT	CASSDGGFGTEAFF	.	TRBV6-1	TRBJ1-1	.
TGTGCCAGCAGCGCCCGACTAGCGGGGGGCCACAATGAGCAGTTCTTC	CASSARLAGGHNEQFF	.	TRBV9	TRBJ2-1	TRBD2
TGTGCCAGCAGCCCCGGGACAGGGAGAGCCCTTAACACTGAAGCTTTCTTT	CASSPGTGRALNTEAFF	.	TRBV14	TRBJ1-1	TRBD1
TGCAGCGTTGGACTTTGGAGGGTGGATACGCAGTATTTT	CSVGLWRVDTQYF	.	TRBV29-1	TRBJ2-3	.
TGTGCCAGCAGCTGGGGGACACTTCCCAATCAGCCCCAGCATTTT	CASSWGTLPNQPQHF	.	TRBV5-5	TRBJ1-5	.
TGCGCCAGCAGCCAAGTTAGGAGTGGCCCCACTGAAGCTTTCTTT	CASSQVRSGPTEAFF	.	TRBV4-1	TRBJ1-1	.
TGTGCCAGCAGCTTGGAACAATCCACCATATATTTT	CASSLEQSTIYF	.	TRBV5-4	TRBJ1-3	.
TGTGCCGGAACTAAACCCAACTACGAGCAGTACTTC	CAGTKPNYEQYF	.	TRBV30	TRBJ2-7	.
TGTGCCAGCAGCTTATCGGACAGAATTCTCTATGGCTACACCTTC	CASSLSDRILYGYTF	.	TRBV11-2	TRBJ1-2	.
TGTGCCAGCAGTCGAACCCCCGGGACTAGCGGGGCCGCAGATACGCAGTATTTT	CASSRTPGTSGAADTQYF	.	TRBV6-4	TRBJ2-3	TRBD2
TGTGCCAGCAGTTTTACAGGGGGAGGAACTGAAGCTTTCTTT	CASSFTGGGTEAFF	.	TRBV28	TRBJ1-1	TRBD1
TGTGCCAGCAGCGTAGTATCGCAGGGTCTTTCGGTGGCCCAGTACTTC	CASSVVSQGLSVAQYF	.	TRBV9	TRBJ2-5	.
TGTGCTCATACAGGGGGTCGAGGCTACACCTTC	CAHTGGRGYTF	.	TRBV30	TRBJ1-2	TRBD1
TGCAGCGTTGAGCCGGGTTTGTCCTATGGCTACACCTTC	CSVEPGLSYGYTF	.	TRBV29-1	TRBJ1-2	.
TGCGCCAGCAGCTCCGGGAGCGGGGGATATTACAATGAGCAGTTCTTC	CASSSGSGGYYNEQFF	.	TRBV5-1	TRBJ2-1	TRBD2
TGTGCCAGCTCACCAGAACAGGGGCCTAACACCGGGGAGCTGTTTTTT	CASSPEQGPNTGELFF	once	TRBV18	TRBJ2-2	TRBD1
TGTGCCAGCAGCGCTACCGGGACAGGAGACACAGATACGCAGTATTTT	CASSATGTGDTDTQYF	.	TRBV9	TRBJ2-3	TRBD1
TGTGCCAGTAGGTTAGCGGGGGGGCGCTACAATGAGCAGTTCTTC	CASRLAGGRYNEQFF	.	TRBV19	TRBJ2-1	TRBD2
TGTGCCATCAGTGACCAACAAGAGACCCAGTACTTC	CAISDQQETQYF	few	TRBV10-3	TRBJ2-5	.
TGTGCCAGCAGTTATACAGGGGACTCCTACAATGAGCAGTTCTTC	CASSYTGDSYNEQFF	.	TRBV6-5	TRBJ2-1	TRBD1
TGTGCCAGTACCACAGGGTCCCCGAACACCGGGGAGCTGTTTTTT	CASTTGSPNTGELFF	.	TRBV9	TRBJ2-2	.
TGTGCCAGCAGCCGGATACAGGGGGTAGGGACTGAAGCTTTCTTT	CASSRIQGVGTEAFF	.	TRBV7-9	TRBJ1-1	TRBD1
TGTGCCAGCAGCTGGGGAGGGACAGGGGCCAATCAGCCCCAGCATTTT	CASSWGGTGANQPQHF	.	TRBV7-9	TRBJ1-5	TRBD1
TGTGCCATCAGTGATGGGGGGGCCCCATCCAATGAGCAGTTCTTC	CAISDGGAPSNEQFF	.	TRBV10-3	TRBJ2-1	.
TGTGCCAGCTCAAGACAGGGAGGAGAAAAACTGTTTTTT	CASSRQGGEKLFF	.	TRBV18	TRBJ1-4	TRBD1
TGTGCCAGCAGCCCACAGGGGGCAGATACGCAGTATTTT	CASSPQGADTQYF	.	TRBV7-2	TRBJ2-3	TRBD1
TGTGCCTGGACATCGAGCTCCTACAATGAGCAGTTCTTC	CAWTSSSYNEQFF	.	TRBV30	TRBJ2-1	.